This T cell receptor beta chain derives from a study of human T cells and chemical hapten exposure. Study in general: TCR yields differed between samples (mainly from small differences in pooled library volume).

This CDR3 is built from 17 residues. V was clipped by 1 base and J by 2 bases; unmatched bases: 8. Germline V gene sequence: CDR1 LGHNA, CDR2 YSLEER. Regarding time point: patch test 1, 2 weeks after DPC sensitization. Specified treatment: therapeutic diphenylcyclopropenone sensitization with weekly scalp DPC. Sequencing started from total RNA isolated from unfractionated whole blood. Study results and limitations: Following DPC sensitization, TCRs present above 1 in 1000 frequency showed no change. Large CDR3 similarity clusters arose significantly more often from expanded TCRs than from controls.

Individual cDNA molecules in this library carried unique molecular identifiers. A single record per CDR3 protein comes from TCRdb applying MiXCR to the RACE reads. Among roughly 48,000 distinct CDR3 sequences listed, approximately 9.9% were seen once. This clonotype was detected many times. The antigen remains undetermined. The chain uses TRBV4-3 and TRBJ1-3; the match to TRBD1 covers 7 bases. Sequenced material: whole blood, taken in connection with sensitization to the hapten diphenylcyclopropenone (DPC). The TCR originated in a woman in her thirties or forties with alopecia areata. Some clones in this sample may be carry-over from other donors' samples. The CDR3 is CASSQGVGGIAGNTIYF. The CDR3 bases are TGCGCCAGCAGCCAAGGGGTAGGGGGCATAGCTGGAAACACCATATATTTT.